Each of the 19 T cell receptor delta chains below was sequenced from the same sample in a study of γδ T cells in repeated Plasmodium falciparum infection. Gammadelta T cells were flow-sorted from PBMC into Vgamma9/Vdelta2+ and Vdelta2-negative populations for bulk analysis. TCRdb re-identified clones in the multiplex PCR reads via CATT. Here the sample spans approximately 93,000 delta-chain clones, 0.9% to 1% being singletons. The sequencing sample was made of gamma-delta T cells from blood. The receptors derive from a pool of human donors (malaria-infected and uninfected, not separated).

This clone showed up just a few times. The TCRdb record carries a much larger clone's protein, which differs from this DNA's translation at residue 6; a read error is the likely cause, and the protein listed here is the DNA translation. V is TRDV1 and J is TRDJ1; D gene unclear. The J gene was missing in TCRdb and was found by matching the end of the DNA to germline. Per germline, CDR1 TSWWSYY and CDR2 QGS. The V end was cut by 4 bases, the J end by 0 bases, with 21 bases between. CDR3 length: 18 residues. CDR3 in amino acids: CALGVRRAQVEYTDKLIF. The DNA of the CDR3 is TGTGCTCTTGGGGTCCGTCGAGCCCAGGTCGAGTACACCGATAAACTCATCTTT.

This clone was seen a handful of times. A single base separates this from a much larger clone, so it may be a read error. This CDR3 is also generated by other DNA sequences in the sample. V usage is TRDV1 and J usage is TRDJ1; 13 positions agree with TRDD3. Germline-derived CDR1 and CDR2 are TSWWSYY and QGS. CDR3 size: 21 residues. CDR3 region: CALGEIRKPTTNWGIRKKLIF. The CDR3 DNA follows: TGTGCCCTTGGGGAAATCAGGAAACCTACGACCAACTGGGGGATACGGAAAAAACTCATCTTT.

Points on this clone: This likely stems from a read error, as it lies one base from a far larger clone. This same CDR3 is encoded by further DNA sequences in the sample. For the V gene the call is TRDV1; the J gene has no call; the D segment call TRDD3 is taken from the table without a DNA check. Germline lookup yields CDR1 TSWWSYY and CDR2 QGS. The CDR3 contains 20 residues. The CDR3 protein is CALGEVIYGRDTRWTDKLIF. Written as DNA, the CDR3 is TGTGCTCTTGGGGAAGTTATCTACGGGAGGGATACAAGATGGACCGATAAACTCATCTTC.

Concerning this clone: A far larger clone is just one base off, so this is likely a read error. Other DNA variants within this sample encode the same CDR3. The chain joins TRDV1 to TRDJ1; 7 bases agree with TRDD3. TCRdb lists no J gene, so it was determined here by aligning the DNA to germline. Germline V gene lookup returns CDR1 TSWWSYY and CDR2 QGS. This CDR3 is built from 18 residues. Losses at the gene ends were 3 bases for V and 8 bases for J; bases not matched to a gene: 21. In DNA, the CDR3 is TGTGCTCTTGGGGACCTAAACAGGGGGGGATCACTAGACGGAAAACTCATCTTT. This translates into CALGDLNRGGSLDGKLIF.

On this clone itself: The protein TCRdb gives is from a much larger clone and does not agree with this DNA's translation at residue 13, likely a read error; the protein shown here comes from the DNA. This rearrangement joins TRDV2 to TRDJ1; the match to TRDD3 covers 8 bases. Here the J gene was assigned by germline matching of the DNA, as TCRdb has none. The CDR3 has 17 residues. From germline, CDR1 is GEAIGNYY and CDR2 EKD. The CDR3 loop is CACDTVSGIRNTVKLIF. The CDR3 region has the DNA TGTGCCTGTGACACCGTCTCCGGGATACGAAACACCGTTAAACTCATCTTT.

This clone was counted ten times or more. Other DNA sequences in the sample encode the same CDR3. The CDR3 protein is CACDTWGSDKLIF. DNA of the CDR3: TGTGCCTGTGACACCTGGGGTTCCGATAAACTCATCTTT. V usage is TRDV2 and J usage is TRDJ1; tentatively, D is TRDD3 (5 bases). The V gene's germline CDR1 is GEAIGNYY and CDR2 EKD. The V and J ends lost 0 bases and 3 bases respectively, with 7 bases between them. The CDR3 extends over 13 amino acids.

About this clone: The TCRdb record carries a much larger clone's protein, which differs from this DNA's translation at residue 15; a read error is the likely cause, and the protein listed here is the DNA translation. This chain's CDR3 is CALGDFRYWGIRNTGKLIF. CDR3 DNA sequence: TGTGCTCTTGGGGATTTCCGGTACTGGGGGATACGTAACACCGGTAAACTCATCTTT. The V and J genes are TRDV1 and TRDJ1, with 13 bases matching TRDD3. TCRdb leaves out the J gene; it was filled in here by matching the DNA to germline. From germline, CDR1 is TSWWSYY and CDR2 QGS. There are 19 residues in the CDR3.

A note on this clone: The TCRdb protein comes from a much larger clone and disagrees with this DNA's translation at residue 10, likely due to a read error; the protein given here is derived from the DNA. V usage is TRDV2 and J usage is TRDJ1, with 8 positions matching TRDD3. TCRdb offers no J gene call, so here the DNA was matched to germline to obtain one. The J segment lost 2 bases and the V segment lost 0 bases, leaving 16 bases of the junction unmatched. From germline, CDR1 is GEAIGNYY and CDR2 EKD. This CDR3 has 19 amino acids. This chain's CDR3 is CACDTVRLGGTRRTDKLIF. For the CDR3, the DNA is TGTGCCTGTGACACCGTCCGACTGGGGGGTACACGTCGGACCGATAAACTCATCTTT.

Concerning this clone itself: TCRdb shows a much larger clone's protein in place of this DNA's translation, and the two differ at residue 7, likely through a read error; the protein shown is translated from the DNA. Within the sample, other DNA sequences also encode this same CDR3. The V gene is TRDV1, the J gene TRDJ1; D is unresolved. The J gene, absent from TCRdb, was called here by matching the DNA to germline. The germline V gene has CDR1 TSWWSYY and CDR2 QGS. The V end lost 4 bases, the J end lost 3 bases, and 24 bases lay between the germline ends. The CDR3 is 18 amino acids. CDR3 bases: TGTGCTCTTGGGGTCCGTAGGGCCCCGGATGTACAGGCCGATAAACTCATCTTT. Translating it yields CALGVRRAPDVQADKLIF.

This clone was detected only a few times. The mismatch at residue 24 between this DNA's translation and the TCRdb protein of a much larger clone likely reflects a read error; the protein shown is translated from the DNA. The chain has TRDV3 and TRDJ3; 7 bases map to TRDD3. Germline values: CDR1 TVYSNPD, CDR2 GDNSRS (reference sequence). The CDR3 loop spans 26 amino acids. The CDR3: CAFNDLTLFETTDVGDSSWDTRQKFF. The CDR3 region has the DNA TGTGCCTTTAATGATCTAACCCTCTTCGAGACTACTGATGTGGGGGACAGCTCCTGGGACACCCGACAGAAGTTTTTC.

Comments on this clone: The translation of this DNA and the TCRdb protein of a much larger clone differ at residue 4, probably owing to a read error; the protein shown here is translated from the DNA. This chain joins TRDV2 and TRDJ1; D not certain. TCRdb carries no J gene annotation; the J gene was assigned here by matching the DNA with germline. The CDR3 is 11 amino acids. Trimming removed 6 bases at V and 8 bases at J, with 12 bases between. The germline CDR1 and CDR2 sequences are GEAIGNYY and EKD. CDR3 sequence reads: CACNRVNKLIF. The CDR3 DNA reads TGTGCCTGTAACCGAGTCAACAAACTCATCTTT.

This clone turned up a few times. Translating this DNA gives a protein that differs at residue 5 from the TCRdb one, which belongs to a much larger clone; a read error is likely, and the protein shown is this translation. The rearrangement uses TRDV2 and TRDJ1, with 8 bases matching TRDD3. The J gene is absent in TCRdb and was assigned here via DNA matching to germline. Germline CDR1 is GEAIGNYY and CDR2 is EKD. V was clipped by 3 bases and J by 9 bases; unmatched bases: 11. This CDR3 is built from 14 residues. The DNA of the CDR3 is TGTGCCTGTGACGCCGGGGGATATCGAGGGCAACTCATCTTT. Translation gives CACDAGGYRGQLIF.

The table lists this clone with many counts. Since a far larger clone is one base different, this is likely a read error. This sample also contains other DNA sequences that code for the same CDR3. The CDR3 DNA is TGTGCCTGTGTCCGGAACTACTGGGGGATAGTTCAGGATAAACTCATCTTT. The encoded protein is CACVRNYWGIVQDKLIF. The chain uses TRDV2 and TRDJ1, with 11 bases fitting TRDD3. The J gene comes from matching the DNA to germline here; TCRdb lacks it. Trimming removed 5 bases from V and 5 bases from J; junction bases left unmatched: 15. CDR3 length: 17 amino acids. The germline CDR1 and CDR2 sequences are GEAIGNYY and EKD.

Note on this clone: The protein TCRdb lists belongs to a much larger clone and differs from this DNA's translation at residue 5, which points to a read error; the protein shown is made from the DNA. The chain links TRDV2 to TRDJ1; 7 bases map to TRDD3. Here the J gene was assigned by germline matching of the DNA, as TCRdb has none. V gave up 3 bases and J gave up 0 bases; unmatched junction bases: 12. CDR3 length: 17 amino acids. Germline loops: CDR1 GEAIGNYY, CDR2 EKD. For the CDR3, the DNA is TGTGCCTGTGACGCCCTTGGGGGACCAAAGTACACCGATAAACTCATCTTT. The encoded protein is CACDALGGPKYTDKLIF.

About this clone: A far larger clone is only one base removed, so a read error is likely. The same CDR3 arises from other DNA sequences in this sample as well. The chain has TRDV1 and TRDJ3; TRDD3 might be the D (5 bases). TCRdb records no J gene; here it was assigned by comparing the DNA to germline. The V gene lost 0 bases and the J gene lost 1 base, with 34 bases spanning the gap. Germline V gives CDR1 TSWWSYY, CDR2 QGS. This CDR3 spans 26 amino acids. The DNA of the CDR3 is TGTGCTCTTGGGGAACTTCCCACGATTCGGTTCTACGGTTGGGGAAAAGAGTCCTGGGACACCCGACAGATGTTTTTC. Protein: CALGELPTIRFYGWGKESWDTRQMFF.

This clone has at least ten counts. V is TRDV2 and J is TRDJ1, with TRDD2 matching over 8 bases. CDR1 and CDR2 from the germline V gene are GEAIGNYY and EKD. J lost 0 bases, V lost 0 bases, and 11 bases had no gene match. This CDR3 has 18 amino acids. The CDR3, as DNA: TGTGCCTGTGACACCCTACTTCCTACGGACGGAGACACCGATAAACTCATCTTT. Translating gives CACDTLLPTDGDTDKLIF.

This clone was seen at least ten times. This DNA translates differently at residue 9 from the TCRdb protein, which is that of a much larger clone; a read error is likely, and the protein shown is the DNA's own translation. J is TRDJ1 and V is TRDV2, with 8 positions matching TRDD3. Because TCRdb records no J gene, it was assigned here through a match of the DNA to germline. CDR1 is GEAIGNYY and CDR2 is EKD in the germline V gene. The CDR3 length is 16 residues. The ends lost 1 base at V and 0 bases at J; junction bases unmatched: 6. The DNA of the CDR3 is TGTGCCTGTGACACGATGGGGGATGCGGACACCGATAAACTCATCTTT. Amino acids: CACDTMGDADTDKLIF.

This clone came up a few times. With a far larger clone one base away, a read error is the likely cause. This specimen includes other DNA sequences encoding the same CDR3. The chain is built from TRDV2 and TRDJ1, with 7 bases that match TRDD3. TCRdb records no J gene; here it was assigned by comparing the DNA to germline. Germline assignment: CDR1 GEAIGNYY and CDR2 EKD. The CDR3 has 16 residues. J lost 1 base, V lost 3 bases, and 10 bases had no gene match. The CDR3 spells CACDRTGGFFTDKLIF. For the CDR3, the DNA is TGTGCCTGTGACCGTACCGGGGGATTTTTCACCGATAAACTCATCTTT.

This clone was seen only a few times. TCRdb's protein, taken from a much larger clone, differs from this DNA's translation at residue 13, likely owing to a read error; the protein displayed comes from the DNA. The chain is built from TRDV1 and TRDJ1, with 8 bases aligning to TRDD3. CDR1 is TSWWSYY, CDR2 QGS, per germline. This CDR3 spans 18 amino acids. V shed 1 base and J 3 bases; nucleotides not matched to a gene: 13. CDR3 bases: TGTGCTCTTGGGGAACGTCCCCTAGGACCTGGGGGAGCCGATAAACTCATCTTT. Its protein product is CALGERPLGPGGADKLIF.